Listed below are T cell receptor beta chains from one sample, sequenced in a study of early T cells in non-severe SARS-CoV-2 infection. TCRdb reanalysed the 5' RACE reads using MiXCR and keeps one entry per CDR3 protein. The sample shows about 35,000 distinct CDR3 sequences, approximately 6% of them seen only once. The starting material was whole blood, obtained at baseline. Source of these receptors: an adult who was a healthcare worker with PCR-confirmed SARS-CoV-2 infection or an uninfected control (not recorded which). CDR3s include the opening cysteine and the closing phenylalanine or tryptophan.

TRBV20-1	TRBJ1-1	CSAYGGKGTEAFF
TRBV7-2	TRBJ2-1	CASSFRIAGDNEQFF
TRBV30	TRBJ1-5	CAWSPRANQPQHF
TRBV7-9	TRBJ1-3	CASSDLRTGNTIYF
TRBV9	TRBJ2-3	CASSGTRDTLRDTQYF
TRBV6-1	TRBJ2-3	CASSEPARDTQYF
TRBV5-1	TRBJ1-2	CASSLEQGGYTF
TRBV6-5	TRBJ2-7	CASSYTGTGDEQYF
TRBV20-1	TRBJ1-6	CSARPDSGSYNSPLHF
TRBV5-4	TRBJ2-7	CASSLGGNYEQYF
TRBV19	TRBJ2-3	CASSMGAGTDTQYF
TRBV3-1	TRBJ1-5	CASSTRWESQPQHF
TRBV5-1	TRBJ1-5	CASSLGKDNQPQHF
TRBV30	TRBJ2-2	CAWSPRGHANTGELFF
TRBV27	TRBJ1-2	CASSSTGNGYTF
TRBV5-4	TRBJ2-3	CASSPPGEYTQYF
TRBV5-1	TRBJ2-7	CASSRWGGEAGTYEQYF
TRBV29-1	TRBJ1-2	CSVARQGGYGYTF
TRBV7-3	TRBJ2-5	CASSLAVQETQYF
TRBV28	TRBJ2-3	CASSPGMYNYRDYDTDTQYF
TRBV6-5	TRBJ1-1	CASSTTGGWAPNEAFF
TRBV4-2	TRBJ2-5	CASSQDGSSGGEETQYF
TRBV20-1	TRBJ1-2	CSATGSVYGYTF
TRBV19	TRBJ2-3	CASSSTQRLGVTDTQYF
TRBV13	TRBJ1-2	CASSLGPNRGDETYGYTF
TRBV2	TRBJ2-5	CASSAIQETQYF
TRBV7-2	TRBJ1-2	CASSERQPGQISCTF